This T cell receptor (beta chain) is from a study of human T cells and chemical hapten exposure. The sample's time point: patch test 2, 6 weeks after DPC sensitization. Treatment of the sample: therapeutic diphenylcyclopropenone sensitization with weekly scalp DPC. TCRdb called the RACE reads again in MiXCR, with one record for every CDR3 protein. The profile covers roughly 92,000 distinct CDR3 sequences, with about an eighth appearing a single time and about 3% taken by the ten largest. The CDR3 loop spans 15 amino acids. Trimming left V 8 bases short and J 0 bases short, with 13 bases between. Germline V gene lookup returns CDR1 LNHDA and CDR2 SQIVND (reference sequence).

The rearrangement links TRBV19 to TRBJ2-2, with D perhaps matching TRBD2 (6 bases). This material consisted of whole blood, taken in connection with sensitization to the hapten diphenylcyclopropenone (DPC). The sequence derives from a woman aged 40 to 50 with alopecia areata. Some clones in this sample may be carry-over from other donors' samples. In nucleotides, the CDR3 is TGTGCCAGTGGGGGGAGGACCGCGAACACCGGGGAGCTGTTTTTT. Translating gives CASGGRTANTGELFF.